Below, 15 T cell receptor beta chains from the same sample are listed, as sequenced in a study of blood T cell repertoires in COVID-19. Libraries were prepared by immunoSEQ multiplex PCR; TCRdb keeps only in-frame clonotypes and omits some of them. The sample includes approximately 270,000 clones, 85% to 95% of them seen just once. The specimen sequenced was PBMCs or T cells enriched from blood (not recorded which). The receptors shown here come from a man aged 35 to 55 who had been exposed to COVID-19.

The chain recombines TRBV5-4 with TRBJ1-2, with TRBD1 identical over 7 bases. This CDR3 region has 17 residues. Germline CDR1 reads SGHNT; CDR2 reads YYREEE (reference sequence). After removal of 2 bases from V and 0 bases from J, the junction contained 10 bases not matched to a gene. The CDR3 DNA is TGTGCCAGCAGCTTAGTAGGGACAGCAATTTCTAACTATGGCTACACCTTC. Its protein is CASSLVGTAISNYGYTF.

The chain couples TRBV4-2 to TRBJ1-6; D remains ambiguous. The CDR3 consists of 16 residues. V was cut by 3 bases and J by 6 bases, with 15 bases left in between. Per germline, CDR1 LGHNA and CDR2 YNFKEQ. CDR3 coding DNA: TGTGCCAGCAGCCAGAGCCGGGCCGGGATTAATTCACCCCTCCACTTT. It specifies CASSQSRAGINSPLHF.

V gene TRBV2 combines with J gene TRBJ1-1; 8 bases are shared with TRBD1. Germline CDR1 and CDR2: SNHLY and FYNNEI. V gave up 7 bases and J gave up 6 bases; unmatched junction bases: 7. The CDR3 sequence is 13 residues long. The CDR3 reads CASTDRVMSEAFF. The CDR3 DNA is TGTGCCAGCACGGACAGGGTCATGTCTGAAGCTTTCTTT.

The chain carries TRBV6-6 and TRBJ1-2; 7 nucleotides agree with TRBD1. CDR1 is MNHNY, CDR2 SVGAGI, per germline (reference sequence). CDR3 length: 16 amino acids. Trimming cost V 6 bases and J 0 bases; bases outside gene matches: 10. The CDR3 sequence: CASSRTGTDTNYGYTF. In DNA form, the CDR3 reads TGTGCCAGCAGCCGCACCGGGACAGATACTAACTATGGCTACACCTTC.

This rearrangement joins TRBV14 to TRBJ2-4; D possibly corresponds to TRBD1 (6 bases). The V gene lost 3 bases and the J gene lost 2 bases, with 11 bases spanning the gap. Germline values: CDR1 SGHDN, CDR2 FVKESK. The CDR3 sequence is 15 residues long. CDR3 sequence (DNA): TGTGCCAGCAGCCATCTACAGGGACCCAAAAACATTCAGTACTTC. It encodes CASSHLQGPKNIQYF.

The rearrangement links TRBV28 to TRBJ1-1, with 9 bases lining up with TRBD1. Germline V gives CDR1 MDHEN, CDR2 SYDVKM. This CDR3 spans 15 amino acids. Unmatched junction bases numbered 5, after V lost 5 bases and J lost 1 base. The CDR3 spells CASSPWTGENTEAFF. In DNA, the CDR3 is TGTGCCAGCAGTCCTTGGACAGGGGAGAACACTGAAGCTTTCTTT.

The V gene is TRBV9, the J gene TRBJ2-1, with 11 bases fitting TRBD2. CDR1 and CDR2 from the germline V gene are SGDLS and YYNGEE. V was clipped by 0 bases and J by 2 bases; unmatched bases: 10. CDR3 size: 19 residues. For the CDR3, the DNA is TGTGCCAGCAGCGTAGGGGTTAGCGGGAGGGCCGCTGCCTACAATGAGCAGTTCTTC. Protein sequence: CASSVGVSGRAAAYNEQFF.

The rearrangement joins TRBV5-6 to TRBJ1-3; possibly TRBD1 for D (6 bases). The CDR3 totals 16 residues. CDR1 is SGHDT, CDR2 YYEEEE, per germline. The CDR3 DNA is TGTGTTGGTGGGGGCTTCTCAAAAACTTCTGGAAACACCATATATTTT. It translates to CVGGGFSKTSGNTIYF.

V usage is TRBV6-5 and J usage is TRBJ2-7; 8 bases agree with TRBD1. J was trimmed by 0 bases and V by 0 bases; bases with no gene match: 4. This CDR3 has 16 residues. CDR1 is MNHEY and CDR2 is SVGAGI in the germline V gene. The CDR3: CASSYSTDRASYEQYF. CDR3 nucleotides: TGTGCCAGCAGTTACTCGACGGACAGGGCCTCCTACGAGCAGTACTTC.

The chain is built from TRBV14 and TRBJ2-5, with TRBD2 matching over 7 bases. Losses at the gene ends were 0 bases for V and 5 bases for J; bases not matched to a gene: 6. The CDR3 length is 15 residues. CDR1 and CDR2 (germline): SGHDN, FVKESK. The CDR3 sequence: CASSQDRLALETQYF. CDR3 DNA: TGTGCCAGCAGCCAAGACAGACTAGCTTTGGAGACCCAGTACTTC.

The chain is built from TRBV6-1 and TRBJ2-4; weak D call: TRBD1 (6 bases). V lost 2 bases and J lost 7, with 12 bases in between. The CDR3 is made up of 14 amino acids. Per germline, CDR1 MNHNS and CDR2 SASEGT. CDR3 DNA: TGTGCCAGCAGTGAATCCCAGGGGCAGAACATTCAGTACTTC. It yields the protein CASSESQGQNIQYF.

The V gene is TRBV7-9, the J gene TRBJ2-4; TRBD2 might be the D (6 bases). CDR1 SEHNR and CDR2 FQNEAQ come from the germline V gene (reference sequence). The CDR3 is made up of 17 amino acids. With 5 bases removed from V and 1 base from J, the gap between germline ends came to 18 bases. The CDR3 is CASSLRSGVGAKNIQYF. CDR3 DNA sequence: TGTGCCAGCAGCCTCAGATCGGGGGTTGGGGCCAAAAACATTCAGTACTTC.

This clone was detected only a few times. This chain links TRBV5-1 with TRBJ2-3, with D possibly being TRBD2 (6 bases). CDR3 length equals 15 residues. The V gene's germline CDR1 is SGHRS and CDR2 YFSETQ. The V end was cut by 5 bases, the J end by 2 bases, with 15 bases between. CDR3 sequence (DNA): TGCGCCAGCAGACCCTATAGCGGATCCACAGATACGCAGTATTTT. Amino acids: CASRPYSGSTDTQYF. Variable domain in full (rest from reference TRBV5-1 and TRBJ2-3): KAGVTQTPRYLIKTRGQQVTLSCSPISGHRSVSWYQQTPGQGLQFLFEYFSETQRNKGNFPGRFSGRQFSNSRSEMNVSTLELGDSALYLCASRPYSGSTDTQYFGPGTRLTVL.

This chain links TRBV19 with TRBJ2-3; D is unresolved. Germline V CDR1 and CDR2: LNHDA, SQIVND (reference sequence). Trimming shortened V by 5 bases and J by 9 bases, and 18 bases separated the two germline ends. The CDR3 sequence is 14 residues long. CDR3 residues: CASSPSSPGVTQYF. DNA of the CDR3: TGTGCCAGTAGTCCCTCTTCTCCGGGTGTGACGCAGTATTTT. The whole variable domain, remainder taken from reference TRBV19 and TRBJ2-3, is DGGITQSPKYLFRKEGQNVTLSCEQNLNHDAMYWYRQDPGQGLRLIYYSQIVNDFQKGDIAEGYSVSREKKESFPLTVTSAQKNPTAFYLCASSPSSPGVTQYFGPGTRLTVL.

The rearrangement links TRBV5-4 to TRBJ2-7; 7 bases fit TRBD2. Germline assignment: CDR1 SGHNT and CDR2 YYREEE (reference sequence). V shed 2 bases, J shed 2 bases, and the junction held 10 bases outside the gene matches. The CDR3 is 16 amino acids. The DNA of the CDR3 is TGTGCCAGCAGCTTTTCGCGAGCGGGATACACCTACGAGCAGTACTTC. This gives the protein CASSFSRAGYTYEQYF.